These 11 T cell receptor beta chains were sequenced from one sample in a study of blood T cell repertoires in COVID-19. Method: immunoSEQ multiplex PCR; TCRdb's copy keeps in-frame clones and lacks some. Seen here are 410,000 or so clones, 89% observed once, and the top ten hold less than 2%. Input material: peripheral blood. All receptors come from a woman in her 40s with COVID-19, enrolled during active disease.

The chain links TRBV18 to TRBJ1-1, with D possibly being TRBD1 (5 bases). The CDR3 consists of 12 residues. Germline assignment: CDR1 KGHSH and CDR2 LQKENI. V was pared by 2 bases and J by 10 bases, with 11 bases between. The CDR3 DNA reads TGTGCCAGCTCACCAAGGGGATCGCGAGCTTTCTTT. Its translation: CASSPRGSRAFF.

The chain is built from TRBV15 and TRBJ2-5, with D possibly being TRBD2 (5 bases). Germline V gene sequence: CDR1 LNHNV, CDR2 YYDKDF (reference sequence). Trimming took 3 bases from V and 3 from J, leaving 8 bases between them. The CDR3 spans 13 residues. In DNA form, the CDR3 reads TGTGCCACCAGCAGCTGGCGGGAAGAGACCCAGTACTTC. This encodes CATSSWREETQYF. Filled out from reference TRBV15 and TRBJ2-5, the complete variable domain reads DAMVIQNPRYQVTQFGKPVTLSCSQTLNHNVMYWYQQKSSQAPKLLFHYYDKDFNNEADTPDNFQSRRPNTSFCFLDIRSPGLGDTAMYLCATSSWREETQYFGPGTRLLVL.

This clone was observed once. The gene calls are TRBV10-3 and TRBJ1-1; TRBD1 agrees at 12 bases. CDR3 length: 15 amino acids. The V and J ends lost 6 bases and 6 bases, in that order; junction bases with no gene match: 8. Germline V gene data show CDR1 as ENHRY and CDR2 as SYGVKD. DNA of the CDR3: TGTGCCATCAGGGGGACAGGGGGCTCCACCTCTGAAGCTTTCTTT. This sequence encodes CAIRGTGGSTSEAFF.

The chain carries TRBV27 and TRBJ1-1; unclear D gene. The CDR3 is 14 amino acids. V shed 7 bases and J shed 4 bases, with 16 bases lying between them. Germline lookup yields CDR1 MNHEY and CDR2 SMNVEV (reference sequence). The CDR3 DNA is TGTGCCAGCACCCCACTCCCGGGTACCACTGAAGCTTTCTTT. Its translation: CASTPLPGTTEAFF.

The CDR3 DNA reads TGTGCCAGCAGCCGGGGCGGGGATCAGCCCCAGCATTTT. This translates into CASSRGGDQPQHF. V usage is TRBV7-9 and J usage is TRBJ1-5; the D gene is possibly TRBD1 (5 bases). Germline assignment: CDR1 SEHNR and CDR2 FQNEAQ (reference sequence). This CDR3 has 13 amino acids. V was trimmed by 5 bases and J by 5 bases, leaving 10 bases between them.

The chain links TRBV7-9 to TRBJ2-3, with D unresolved. V lost 6 bases to trimming and J lost 2 bases, with 15 bases between them. This CDR3 contains 15 residues. Germline V lookup: CDR1 SEHNR, CDR2 FQNEAQ (reference sequence). The chain's CDR3 is CASSPASRNTDTQYF. The DNA for the CDR3 is TGTGCCAGCAGTCCCGCCAGTCGAAACACAGATACGCAGTATTTT.

This chain connects TRBV28 to TRBJ1-3, with 7 bases identical to TRBD1. Looked up from germline, CDR1 is MDHEN and CDR2 is SYDVKM. This CDR3 comprises 14 residues. Losses at the gene ends were 6 bases for V and 4 bases for J; bases not matched to a gene: 6. The chain's CDR3 is CASRQGFPGNTIYF. DNA for the CDR3: TGTGCCAGCAGACAGGGGTTTCCGGGAAACACCATATATTTT.

This sequence joins TRBV7-3 and TRBJ1-3; D remains ambiguous. V lost 1 base and J lost 4, with 11 bases in between. Germline V gene lookup returns CDR1 SGHTA and CDR2 FQGTGA. This CDR3 comprises 15 residues. CDR3 nucleotide sequence: TGTGCCAGCAGCTTAATCCCCGCCGGGGGAAACACCATATATTTT. Translating gives CASSLIPAGGNTIYF.

CDR3 protein: CASSPRGPTYGYTF. For the CDR3, the DNA is TGTGCCAGCAGTCCCAGGGGGCCTACCTATGGCTACACCTTC. The chain links TRBV6-2 or TRBV6-3 to TRBJ1-2; 8 bases align to TRBD1. CDR1 and CDR2 from the germline V gene are MNHEY and SVGEGT. The CDR3 totals 14 residues. J was trimmed by 4 bases and V by 5 bases; bases with no gene match: 6.

This clone was recorded once. The J gene is TRBJ1-1, the V gene TRBV30, with D maybe TRBD1 (5 bases). The length of the CDR3 is 15 residues. Germline CDR1 and CDR2: GTSNPN and SVGIG (reference sequence). Trimming pared 0 bases from V and 6 bases from J, leaving 17 bases between. CDR3 bases: TGTGCCTGGAGTGTACTGAAAGGGGTGAAATCTGAAGCTTTCTTT. The encoded protein is CAWSVLKGVKSEAFF. Full variable domain (missing parts from reference TRBV30 and TRBJ1-1): SQTIHQWPATLVQPVGSPLSLECTVEGTSNPNLYWYRQAAGRGLQLLFYSVGIGQISSEVPQNLSASRPQDRQFILSSKKLLLSDSGFYLCAWSVLKGVKSEAFFGQGTRLTVV.

V gene TRBV9 combines with J gene TRBJ2-1; 7 nucleotides line up with TRBD2. From germline, CDR1 is SGDLS and CDR2 YYNGEE. CDR3 length: 15 residues. J was trimmed by 1 base and V by 3 bases; bases with no gene match: 4. For the CDR3, the DNA is TGTGCCAGCAGCGCGGGGGGTAAGTCCTACAATGAGCAGTTCTTC. The encoded protein is CASSAGGKSYNEQFF.